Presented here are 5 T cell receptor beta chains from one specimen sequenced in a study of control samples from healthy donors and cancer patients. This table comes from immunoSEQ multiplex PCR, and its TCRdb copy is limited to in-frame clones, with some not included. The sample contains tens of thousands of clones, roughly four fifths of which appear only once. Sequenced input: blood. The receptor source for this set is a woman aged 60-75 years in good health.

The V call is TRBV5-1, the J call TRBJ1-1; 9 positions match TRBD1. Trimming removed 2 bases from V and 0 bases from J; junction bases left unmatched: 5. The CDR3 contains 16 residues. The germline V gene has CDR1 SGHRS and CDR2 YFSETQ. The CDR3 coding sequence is TGCGCCAGCAGCTTACAGGGGGCCCTAATGAACACTGAAGCTTTCTTT. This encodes CASSLQGALMNTEAFF.

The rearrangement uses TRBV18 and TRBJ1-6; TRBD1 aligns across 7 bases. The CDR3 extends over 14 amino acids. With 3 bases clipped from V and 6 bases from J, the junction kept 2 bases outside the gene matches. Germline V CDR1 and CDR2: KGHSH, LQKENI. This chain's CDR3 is CASSPGQSNSPLHF. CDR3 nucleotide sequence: TGTGCCAGCTCACCGGGACAGAGTAATTCACCCCTCCACTTT.

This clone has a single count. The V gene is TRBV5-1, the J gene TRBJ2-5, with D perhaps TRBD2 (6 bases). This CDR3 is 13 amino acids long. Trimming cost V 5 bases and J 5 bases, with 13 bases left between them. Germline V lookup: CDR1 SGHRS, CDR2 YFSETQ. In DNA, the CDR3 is TGCGCCAGCAGACAACTAGCCGGCGAGACCCAGTACTTC. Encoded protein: CASRQLAGETQYF.

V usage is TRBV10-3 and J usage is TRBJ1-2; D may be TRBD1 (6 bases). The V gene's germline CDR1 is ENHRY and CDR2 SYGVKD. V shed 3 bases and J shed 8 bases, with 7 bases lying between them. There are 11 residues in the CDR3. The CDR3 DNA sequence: TGTGCCATCAGTGACAGGGGCGGCTACACCTTC. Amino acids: CAISDRGGYTF.

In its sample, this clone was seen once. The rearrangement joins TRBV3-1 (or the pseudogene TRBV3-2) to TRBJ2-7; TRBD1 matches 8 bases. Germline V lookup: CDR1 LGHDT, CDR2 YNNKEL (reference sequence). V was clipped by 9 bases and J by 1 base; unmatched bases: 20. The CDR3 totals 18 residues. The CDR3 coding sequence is TGTGCCAGAAAGATCTCGGATTTAGTACAGGGGGAATCCTACGAGCAGTACTTC. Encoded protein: CARKISDLVQGESYEQYF.